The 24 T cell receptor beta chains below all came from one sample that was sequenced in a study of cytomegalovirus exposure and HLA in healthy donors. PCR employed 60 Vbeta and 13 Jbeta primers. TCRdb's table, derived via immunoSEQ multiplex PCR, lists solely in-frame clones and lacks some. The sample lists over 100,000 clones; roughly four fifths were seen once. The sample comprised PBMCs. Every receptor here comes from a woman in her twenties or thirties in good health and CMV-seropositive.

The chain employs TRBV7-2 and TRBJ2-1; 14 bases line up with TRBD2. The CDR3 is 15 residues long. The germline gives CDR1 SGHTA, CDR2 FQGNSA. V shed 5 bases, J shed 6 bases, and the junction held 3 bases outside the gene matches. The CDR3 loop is CASSAGLAGGNEQFF. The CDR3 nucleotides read TGTGCCAGCAGCGCTGGACTAGCGGGAGGCAATGAGCAGTTCTTC.

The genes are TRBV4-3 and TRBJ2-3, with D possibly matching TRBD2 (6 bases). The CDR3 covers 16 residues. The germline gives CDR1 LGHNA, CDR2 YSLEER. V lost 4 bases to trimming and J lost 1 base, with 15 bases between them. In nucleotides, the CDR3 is TGCGCCAGCAGCCCCGGCGGGGTAGGGCGCACAGATACGCAGTATTTT. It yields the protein CASSPGGVGRTDTQYF.

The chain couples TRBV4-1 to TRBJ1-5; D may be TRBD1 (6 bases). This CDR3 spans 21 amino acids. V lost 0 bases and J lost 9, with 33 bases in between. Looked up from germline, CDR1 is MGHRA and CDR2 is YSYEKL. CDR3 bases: TGCGCCAGCAGCCAAGATACCCCGGGGGGGGCCCCGAATAAGTGGGAGCGGCCCCAGCATTTT. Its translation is CASSQDTPGGAPNKWERPQHF.

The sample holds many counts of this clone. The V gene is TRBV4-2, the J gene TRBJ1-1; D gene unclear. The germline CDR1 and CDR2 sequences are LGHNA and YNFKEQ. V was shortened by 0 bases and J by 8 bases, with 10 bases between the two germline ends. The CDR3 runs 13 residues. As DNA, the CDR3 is TGTGCCAGCAGCCAAGATGGGCATTACGAAGCTTTCTTT. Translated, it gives CASSQDGHYEAFF.

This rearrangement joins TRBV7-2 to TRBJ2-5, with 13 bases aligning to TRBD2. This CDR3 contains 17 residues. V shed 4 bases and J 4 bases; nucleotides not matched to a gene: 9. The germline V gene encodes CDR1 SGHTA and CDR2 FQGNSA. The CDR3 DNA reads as TGTGCCAGCAGCTATGGGACTAGCGGGATCGTACGAGAGACCCAGTACTTC. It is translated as CASSYGTSGIVRETQYF.

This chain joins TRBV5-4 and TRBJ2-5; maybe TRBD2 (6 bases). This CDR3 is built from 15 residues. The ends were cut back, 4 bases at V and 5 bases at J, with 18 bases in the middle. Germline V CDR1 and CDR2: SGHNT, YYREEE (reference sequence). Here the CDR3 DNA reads TGTGCCAGCAGCCCAAATCGGGAGAAGGGTGAGACCCAGTACTTC. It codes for CASSPNREKGETQYF.

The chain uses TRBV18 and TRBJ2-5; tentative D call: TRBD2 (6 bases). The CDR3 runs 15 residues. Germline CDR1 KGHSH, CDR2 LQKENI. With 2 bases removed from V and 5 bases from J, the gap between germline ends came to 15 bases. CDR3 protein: CASSPKEGAGETQYF. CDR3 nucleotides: TGTGCCAGCTCACCAAAAGAAGGGGCGGGGGAGACCCAGTACTTC.

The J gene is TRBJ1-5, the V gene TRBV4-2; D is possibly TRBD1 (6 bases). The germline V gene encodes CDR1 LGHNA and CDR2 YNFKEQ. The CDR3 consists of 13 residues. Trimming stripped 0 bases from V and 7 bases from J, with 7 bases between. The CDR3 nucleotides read TGTGCCAGCAGCCAAGATCAGGGGCAGCCCCAGCATTTT. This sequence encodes CASSQDQGQPQHF.

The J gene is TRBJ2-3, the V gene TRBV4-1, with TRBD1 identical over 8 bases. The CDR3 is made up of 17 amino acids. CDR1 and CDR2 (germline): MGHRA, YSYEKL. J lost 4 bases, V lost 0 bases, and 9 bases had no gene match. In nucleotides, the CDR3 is TGCGCCAGCAGCCAAGATCGAGGACAGGGAGGTTCAGATACGCAGTATTTT. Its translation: CASSQDRGQGGSDTQYF.

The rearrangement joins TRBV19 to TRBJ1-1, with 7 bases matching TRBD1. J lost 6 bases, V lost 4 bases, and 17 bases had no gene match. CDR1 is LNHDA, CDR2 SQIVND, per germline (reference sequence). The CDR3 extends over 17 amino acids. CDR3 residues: CASSTTGQSLLGAEAFF. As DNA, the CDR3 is TGTGCCAGTAGTACGACGGGACAGTCTCTTTTAGGGGCTGAAGCTTTCTTT. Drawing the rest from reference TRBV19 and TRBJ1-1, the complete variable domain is DGGITQSPKYLFRKEGQNVTLSCEQNLNHDAMYWYRQDPGQGLRLIYYSQIVNDFQKGDIAEGYSVSREKKESFPLTVTSAQKNPTAFYLCASSTTGQSLLGAEAFFGQGTRLTVV.

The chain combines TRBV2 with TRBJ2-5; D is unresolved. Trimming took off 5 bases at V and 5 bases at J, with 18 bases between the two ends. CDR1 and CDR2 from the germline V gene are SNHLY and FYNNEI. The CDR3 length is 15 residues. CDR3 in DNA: TGTGCCAGCAGTACCCTCCCCAGTTTCGTTGAGACCCAGTACTTC. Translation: CASSTLPSFVETQYF.

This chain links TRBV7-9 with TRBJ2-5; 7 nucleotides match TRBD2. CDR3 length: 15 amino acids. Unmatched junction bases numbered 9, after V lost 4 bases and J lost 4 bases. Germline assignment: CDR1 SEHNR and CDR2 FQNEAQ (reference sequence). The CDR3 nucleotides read TGTGCCAGCAGCTCCGGGGGGAGTTGGGGAGAGACCCAGTACTTC. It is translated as CASSSGGSWGETQYF.

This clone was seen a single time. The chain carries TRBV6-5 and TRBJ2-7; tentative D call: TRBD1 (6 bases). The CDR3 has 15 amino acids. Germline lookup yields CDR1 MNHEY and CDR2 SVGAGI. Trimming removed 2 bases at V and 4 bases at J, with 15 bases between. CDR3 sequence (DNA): TGTGCCAGCAGTTACAACTCAGGGGCAGCGTACGAGCAGTACTTC. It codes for CASSYNSGAAYEQYF.

CDR3 sequence reads: CASSMTRGYPYEQYF. Written as DNA, the CDR3 is TGTGCCAGTAGTATGACGAGGGGGTATCCCTACGAGCAGTACTTC. This rearrangement joins TRBV19 to TRBJ2-7; D perhaps matches TRBD1 (6 bases). Germline lookup yields CDR1 LNHDA and CDR2 SQIVND (reference sequence). CDR3 length equals 15 residues. Trimming removed 3 bases from V and 2 bases from J, with 14 bases in between.

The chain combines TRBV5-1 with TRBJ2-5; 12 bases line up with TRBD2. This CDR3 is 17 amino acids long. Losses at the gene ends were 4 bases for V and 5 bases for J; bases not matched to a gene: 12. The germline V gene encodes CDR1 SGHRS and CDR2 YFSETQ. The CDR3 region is CASSPRVLAGGHETQYF. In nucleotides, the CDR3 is TGCGCCAGCAGCCCGAGGGTCCTAGCGGGGGGGCACGAGACCCAGTACTTC.

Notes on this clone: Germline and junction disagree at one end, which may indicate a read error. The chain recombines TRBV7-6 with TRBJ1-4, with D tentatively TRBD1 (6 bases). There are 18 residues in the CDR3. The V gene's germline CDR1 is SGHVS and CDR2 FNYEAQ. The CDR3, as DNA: TGTGCCAGCGGCTTAGAATCCAGGGGAGATAACAGAAATGAAAAACTGTTTTTT. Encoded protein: CASGLESRGDNRNEKLFF. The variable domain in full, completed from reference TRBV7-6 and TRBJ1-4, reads GAGVSQSPRYKVTKRGQDVALRCDPISGHVSLYWYRQALGQGPEFLTYFNYEAQQDKSGLPNDRFSAERPEGSISTLTIQRTEQRDSAMYRCASGLESRGDNRNEKLFFGSGTQLSVL.

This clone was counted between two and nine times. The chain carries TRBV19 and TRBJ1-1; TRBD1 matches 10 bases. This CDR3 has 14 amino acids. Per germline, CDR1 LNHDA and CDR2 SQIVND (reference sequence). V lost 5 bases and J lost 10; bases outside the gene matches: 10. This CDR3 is CASSVRDRGLGAFF. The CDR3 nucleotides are TGTGCCAGTAGTGTACGAGACAGGGGGCTGGGAGCTTTCTTT.

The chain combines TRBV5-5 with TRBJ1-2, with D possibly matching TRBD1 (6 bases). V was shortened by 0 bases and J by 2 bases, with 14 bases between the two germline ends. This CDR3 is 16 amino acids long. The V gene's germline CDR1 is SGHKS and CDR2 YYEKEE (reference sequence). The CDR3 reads CASSLASGDINYGYTF. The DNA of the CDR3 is TGTGCCAGCAGCTTGGCCTCAGGGGATATCAACTATGGCTACACCTTC. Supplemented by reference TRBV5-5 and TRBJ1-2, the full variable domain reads DAGVTQSPTHLIKTRGQQVTLRCSPISGHKSVSWYQQVLGQGPQFIFQYYEKEERGRGNFPDRFSARQFPNYSSELNVNALLLGDSALYLCASSLASGDINYGYTFGSGTRLTVV.

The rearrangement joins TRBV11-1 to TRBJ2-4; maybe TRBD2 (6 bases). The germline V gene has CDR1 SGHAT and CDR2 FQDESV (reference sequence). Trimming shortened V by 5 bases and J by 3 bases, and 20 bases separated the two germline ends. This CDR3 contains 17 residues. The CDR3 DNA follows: TGTGCCAGCAGCCGGGGGAGCTCCGGGGCTAGCAAAAACATTCAGTACTTC. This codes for CASSRGSSGASKNIQYF.

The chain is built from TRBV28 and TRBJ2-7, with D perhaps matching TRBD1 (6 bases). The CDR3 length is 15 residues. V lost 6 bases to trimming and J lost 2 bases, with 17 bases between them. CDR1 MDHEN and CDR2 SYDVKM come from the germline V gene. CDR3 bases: TGTGCCAGCAGGGCAATATCGGCAGGGGCCTACGAGCAGTACTTC. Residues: CASRAISAGAYEQYF.

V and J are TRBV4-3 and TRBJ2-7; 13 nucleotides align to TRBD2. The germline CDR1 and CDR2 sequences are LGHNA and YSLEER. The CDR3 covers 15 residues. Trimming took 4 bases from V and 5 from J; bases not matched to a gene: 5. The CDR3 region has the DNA TGCGCCAGCAGCCGCCGACTAGCGGGGGGCGACGAGCAGTACTTC. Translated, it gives CASSRRLAGGDEQYF.

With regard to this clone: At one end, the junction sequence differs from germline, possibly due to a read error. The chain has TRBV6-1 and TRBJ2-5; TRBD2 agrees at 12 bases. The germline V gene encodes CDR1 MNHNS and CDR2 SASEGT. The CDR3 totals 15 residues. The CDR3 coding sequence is TGTGCCAGCAGTGAAGCGCGACTAGCGGGGGCCTCCCATCACTTC. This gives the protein CASSEARLAGASHHF.

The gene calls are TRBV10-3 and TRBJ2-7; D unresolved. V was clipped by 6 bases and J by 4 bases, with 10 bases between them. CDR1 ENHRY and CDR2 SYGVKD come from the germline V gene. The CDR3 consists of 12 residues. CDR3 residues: CAISPFMYEQYF. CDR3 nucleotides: TGTGCCATCAGCCCTTTTATGTACGAGCAGTACTTC.

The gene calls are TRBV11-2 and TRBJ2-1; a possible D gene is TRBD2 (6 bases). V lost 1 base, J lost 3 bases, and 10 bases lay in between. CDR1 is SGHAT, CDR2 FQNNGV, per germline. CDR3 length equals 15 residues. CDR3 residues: CASSLGLAIYNEQFF. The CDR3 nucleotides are TGTGCCAGCAGCTTAGGGCTAGCGATCTACAATGAGCAGTTCTTC.